This TCR beta chain was captured by sequencing in a study of blood T cell repertoires in COVID-19. Study at large: Material from acute and convalescent COVID-19 was sourced from the United States, Italy and Spain. PBMCs, B-cell-depleted T cells, or T cells were the source of the cDNA or gDNA that made up the material.

Everyone who took part was about 18 to 90 years old, and they came from 20 to 25 US areas. Methods used by the authors: Using reference gene primer amplification, nucleated cell counts were estimated. Repertoires were generated with immunoSEQ multiplex PCR, while TCRdb's copy carries only in-frame clones and drops some. V, J and clone size are taken as reported in that table, and D and trimming were inferred from the DNA itself. This sample has roughly 300,000 clones; roughly nine tenths occur once, and the top ten carry 1%. Trimming pared 8 bases from V and 4 bases from J, leaving 22 bases between. Per germline, CDR1 LGHDT and CDR2 YNNKEL (reference sequence). The CDR3 spans 16 residues.

This clonotype originated in a woman in her 30s who had recovered from COVID-19. The chain employs TRBV3-1 (or the pseudogene TRBV3-2) and TRBJ2-3, with D possibly matching TRBD1 (6 bases). The sample was PBMCs or T cells enriched from blood (not recorded which). This CDR3 is CASGDPTGISADTQYF. The CDR3 DNA is TGTGCCAGCGGGGATCCCACAGGGATTTCCGCAGATACGCAGTATTTT.